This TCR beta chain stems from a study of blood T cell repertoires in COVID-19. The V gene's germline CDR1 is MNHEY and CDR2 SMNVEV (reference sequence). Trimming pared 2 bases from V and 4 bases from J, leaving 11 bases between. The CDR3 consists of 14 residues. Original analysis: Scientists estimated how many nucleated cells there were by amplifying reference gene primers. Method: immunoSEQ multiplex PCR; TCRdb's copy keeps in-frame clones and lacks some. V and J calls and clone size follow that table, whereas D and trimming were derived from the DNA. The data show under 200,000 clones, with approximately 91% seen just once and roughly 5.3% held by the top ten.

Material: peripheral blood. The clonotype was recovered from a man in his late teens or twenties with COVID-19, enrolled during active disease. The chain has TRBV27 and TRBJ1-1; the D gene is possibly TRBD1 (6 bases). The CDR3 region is CASSLNRVRTEAFF. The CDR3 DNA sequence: TGTGCCAGCAGTTTAAACAGGGTTCGCACTGAAGCTTTCTTT.